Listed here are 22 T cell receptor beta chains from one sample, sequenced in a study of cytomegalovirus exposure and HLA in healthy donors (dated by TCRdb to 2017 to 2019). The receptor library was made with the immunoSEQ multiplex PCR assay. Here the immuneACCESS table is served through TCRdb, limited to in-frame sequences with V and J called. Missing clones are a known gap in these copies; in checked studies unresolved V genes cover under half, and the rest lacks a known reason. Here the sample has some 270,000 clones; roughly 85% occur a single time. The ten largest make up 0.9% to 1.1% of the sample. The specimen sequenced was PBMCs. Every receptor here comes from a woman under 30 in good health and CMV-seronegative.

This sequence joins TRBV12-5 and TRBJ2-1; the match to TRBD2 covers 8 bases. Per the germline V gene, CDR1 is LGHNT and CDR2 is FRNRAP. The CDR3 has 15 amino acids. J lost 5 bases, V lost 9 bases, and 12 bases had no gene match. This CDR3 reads CASQPSSGPNNEQFF. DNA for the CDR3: TGTGCTAGCCAACCGTCTAGCGGGCCCAACAATGAGCAGTTCTTC.

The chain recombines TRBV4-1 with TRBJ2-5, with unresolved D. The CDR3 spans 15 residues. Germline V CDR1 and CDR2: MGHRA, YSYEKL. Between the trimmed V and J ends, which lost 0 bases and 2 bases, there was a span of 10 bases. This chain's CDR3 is CASSQDFPGQETQYF. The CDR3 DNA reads TGCGCCAGCAGCCAAGATTTTCCGGGTCAAGAGACCCAGTACTTC.

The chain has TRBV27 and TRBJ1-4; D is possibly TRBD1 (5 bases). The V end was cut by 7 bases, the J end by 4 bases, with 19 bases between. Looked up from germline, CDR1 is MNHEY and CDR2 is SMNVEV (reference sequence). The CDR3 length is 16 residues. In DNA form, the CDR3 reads TGTGCCAGCACTCTCGGGGGAGGTCAGATTAATGAAAAACTGTTTTTT. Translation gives CASTLGGGQINEKLFF.

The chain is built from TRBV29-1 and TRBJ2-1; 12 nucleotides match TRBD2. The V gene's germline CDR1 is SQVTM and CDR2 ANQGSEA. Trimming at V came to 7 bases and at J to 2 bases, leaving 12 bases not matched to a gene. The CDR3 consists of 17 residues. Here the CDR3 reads CSASGLAGSQAYNEQFF. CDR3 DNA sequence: TGCAGCGCTTCAGGACTAGCGGGAAGTCAAGCCTACAATGAGCAGTTCTTC.

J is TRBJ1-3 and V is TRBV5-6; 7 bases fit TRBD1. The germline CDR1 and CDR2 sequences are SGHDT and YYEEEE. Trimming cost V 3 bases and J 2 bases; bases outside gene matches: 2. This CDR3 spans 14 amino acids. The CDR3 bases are TGTGCCAGCAGCTCCGGACAGGCTGGAAACACCATATATTTT. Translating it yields CASSSGQAGNTIYF.

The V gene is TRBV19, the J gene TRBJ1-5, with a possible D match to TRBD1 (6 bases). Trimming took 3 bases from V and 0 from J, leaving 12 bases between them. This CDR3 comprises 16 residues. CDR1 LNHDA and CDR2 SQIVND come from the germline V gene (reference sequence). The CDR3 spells CASSISGDYSNQPQHF. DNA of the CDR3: TGTGCCAGTAGTATTTCAGGGGACTATAGCAATCAGCCCCAGCATTTT.

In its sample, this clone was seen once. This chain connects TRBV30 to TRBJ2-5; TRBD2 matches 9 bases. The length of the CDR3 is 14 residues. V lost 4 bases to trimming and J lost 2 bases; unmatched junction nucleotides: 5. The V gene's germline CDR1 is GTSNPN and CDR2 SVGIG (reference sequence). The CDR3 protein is CAWIKRGAQETQYF. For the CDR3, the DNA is TGTGCCTGGATAAAGCGGGGGGCACAAGAGACCCAGTACTTC. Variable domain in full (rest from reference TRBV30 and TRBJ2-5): SQTIHQWPATLVQPVGSPLSLECTVEGTSNPNLYWYRQAAGRGLQLLFYSVGIGQISSEVPQNLSASRPQDRQFILSSKKLLLSDSGFYLCAWIKRGAQETQYFGPGTRLLVL.

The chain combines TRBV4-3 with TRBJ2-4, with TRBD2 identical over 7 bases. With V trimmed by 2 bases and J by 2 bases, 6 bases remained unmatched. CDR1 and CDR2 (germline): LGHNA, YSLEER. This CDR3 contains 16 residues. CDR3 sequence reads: CASSQSRGVTKNIQYF. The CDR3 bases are TGCGCCAGCAGCCAATCACGGGGGGTAACCAAAAACATTCAGTACTTC.

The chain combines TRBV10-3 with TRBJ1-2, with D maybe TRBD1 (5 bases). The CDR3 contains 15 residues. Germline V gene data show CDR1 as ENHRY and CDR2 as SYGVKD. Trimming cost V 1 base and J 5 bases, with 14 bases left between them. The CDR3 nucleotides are TGTGCCATCAGTGAGTTAGGGCAGGGAACGTATGGCTACACCTTC. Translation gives CAISELGQGTYGYTF.

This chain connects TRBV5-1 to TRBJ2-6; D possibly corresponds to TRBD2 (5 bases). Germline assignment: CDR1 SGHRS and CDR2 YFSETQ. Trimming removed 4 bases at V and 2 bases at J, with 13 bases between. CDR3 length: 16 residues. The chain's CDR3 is CASSPGSPPGANVLTF. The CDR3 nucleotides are TGCGCCAGCAGCCCGGGGTCTCCCCCTGGGGCCAACGTCCTGACTTTC.

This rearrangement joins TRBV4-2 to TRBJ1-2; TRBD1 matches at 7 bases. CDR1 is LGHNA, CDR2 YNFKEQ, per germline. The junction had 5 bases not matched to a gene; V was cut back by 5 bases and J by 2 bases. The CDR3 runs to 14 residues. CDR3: CASSADRTNYGYTF. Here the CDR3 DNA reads TGTGCCAGCAGCGCGGACAGGACCAACTATGGCTACACCTTC.

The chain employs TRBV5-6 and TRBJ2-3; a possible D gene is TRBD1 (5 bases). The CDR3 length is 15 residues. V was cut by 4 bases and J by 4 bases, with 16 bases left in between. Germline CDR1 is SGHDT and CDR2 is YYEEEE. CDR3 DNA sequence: TGTGCCAGCAGCCCCCCCGCGCAGGGCCCAGATACGCAGTATTTT. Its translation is CASSPPAQGPDTQYF.

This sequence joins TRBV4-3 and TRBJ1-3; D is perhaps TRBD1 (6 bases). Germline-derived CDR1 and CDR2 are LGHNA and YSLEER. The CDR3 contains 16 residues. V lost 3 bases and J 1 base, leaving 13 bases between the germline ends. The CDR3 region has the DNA TGCGCCAGCAGCCAGGGGGCTACAGGGTCTGGAAACACCATATATTTT. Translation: CASSQGATGSGNTIYF.

CDR3 sequence reads: CASSPDDRGHTEAFF. The CDR3 region has the DNA TGTGCCAGCAGTCCAGACGACAGGGGGCACACTGAAGCTTTCTTT. The rearrangement uses TRBV27 and TRBJ1-1; 10 bases line up with TRBD1. With 5 bases clipped from V and 3 bases from J, the junction kept 6 bases outside the gene matches. The CDR3 covers 15 residues. CDR1 and CDR2 from the germline V gene are MNHEY and SMNVEV (reference sequence).

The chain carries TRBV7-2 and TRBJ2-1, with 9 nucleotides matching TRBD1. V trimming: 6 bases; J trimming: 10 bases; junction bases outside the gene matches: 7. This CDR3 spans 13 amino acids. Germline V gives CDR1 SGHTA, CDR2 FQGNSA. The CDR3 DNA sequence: TGTGCCAGCAGATCACAGGGGGCTTACGAGCAGTTCTTC. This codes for CASRSQGAYEQFF. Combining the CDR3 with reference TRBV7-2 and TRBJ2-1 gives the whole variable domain GAGVSQSPSNKVTEKGKDVELRCDPISGHTALYWYRQSLGQGLEFLIYFQGNSAPDKSGLPSDRFSAERTGGSVSTLTIQRTQQEDSAVYLCASRSQGAYEQFFGPGTRLTVL.

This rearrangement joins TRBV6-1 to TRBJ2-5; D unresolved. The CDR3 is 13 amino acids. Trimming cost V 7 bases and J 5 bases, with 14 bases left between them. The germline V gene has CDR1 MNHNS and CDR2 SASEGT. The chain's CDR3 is CASNWQNQETQYF. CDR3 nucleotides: TGTGCCAGCAATTGGCAGAATCAGGAGACCCAGTACTTC.

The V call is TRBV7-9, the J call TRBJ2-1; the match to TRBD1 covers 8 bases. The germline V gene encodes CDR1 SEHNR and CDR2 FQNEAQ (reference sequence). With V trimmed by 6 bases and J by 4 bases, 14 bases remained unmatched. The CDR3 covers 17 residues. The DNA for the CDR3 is TGTGCCAGCAGTCCCCAAACCGGGACAGGCCATTACAATGAGCAGTTCTTC. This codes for CASSPQTGTGHYNEQFF.

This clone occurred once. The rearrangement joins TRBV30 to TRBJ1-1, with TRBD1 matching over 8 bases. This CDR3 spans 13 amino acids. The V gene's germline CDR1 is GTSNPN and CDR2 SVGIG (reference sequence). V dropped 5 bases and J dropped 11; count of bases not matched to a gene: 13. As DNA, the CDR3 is TGTGCCTGGGACAGGGGTCTTGAAGTGGTGGCTTTCTTT. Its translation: CAWDRGLEVVAFF.

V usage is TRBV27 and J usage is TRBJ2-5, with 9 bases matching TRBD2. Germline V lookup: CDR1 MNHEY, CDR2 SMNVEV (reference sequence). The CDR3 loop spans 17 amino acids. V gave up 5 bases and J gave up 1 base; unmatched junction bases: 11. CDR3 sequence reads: CASSPHRAGGAQETQYF. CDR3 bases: TGTGCCAGCAGTCCCCACCGGGCGGGGGGGGCCCAAGAGACCCAGTACTTC.

CDR3 loop: CASSPLLWNTGELFF. CDR3 coding DNA: TGTGCCAGCAGCCCTTTGTTGTGGAACACCGGGGAGCTGTTTTTT. The chain links TRBV11-3 to TRBJ2-2; D is unclear. The V gene's germline CDR1 is SGHNT and CDR2 YENEEA. CDR3 length: 15 residues. Trimming stripped 5 bases from V and 1 base from J, with 11 bases between.

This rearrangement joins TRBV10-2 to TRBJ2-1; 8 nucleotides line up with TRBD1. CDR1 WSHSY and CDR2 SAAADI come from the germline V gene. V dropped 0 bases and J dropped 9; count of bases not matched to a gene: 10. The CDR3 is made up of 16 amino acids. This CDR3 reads CASSESSQGAPGEQFF. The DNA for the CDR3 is TGCGCCAGCAGTGAGTCGAGTCAGGGGGCGCCCGGTGAGCAGTTCTTC.

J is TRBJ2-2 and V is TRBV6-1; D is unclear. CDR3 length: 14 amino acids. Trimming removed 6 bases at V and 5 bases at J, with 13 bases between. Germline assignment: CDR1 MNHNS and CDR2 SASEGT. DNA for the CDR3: TGTGCCAGCAGGTTTGCGCCTGAGACCGGGGAGCTGTTTTTT. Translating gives CASRFAPETGELFF.